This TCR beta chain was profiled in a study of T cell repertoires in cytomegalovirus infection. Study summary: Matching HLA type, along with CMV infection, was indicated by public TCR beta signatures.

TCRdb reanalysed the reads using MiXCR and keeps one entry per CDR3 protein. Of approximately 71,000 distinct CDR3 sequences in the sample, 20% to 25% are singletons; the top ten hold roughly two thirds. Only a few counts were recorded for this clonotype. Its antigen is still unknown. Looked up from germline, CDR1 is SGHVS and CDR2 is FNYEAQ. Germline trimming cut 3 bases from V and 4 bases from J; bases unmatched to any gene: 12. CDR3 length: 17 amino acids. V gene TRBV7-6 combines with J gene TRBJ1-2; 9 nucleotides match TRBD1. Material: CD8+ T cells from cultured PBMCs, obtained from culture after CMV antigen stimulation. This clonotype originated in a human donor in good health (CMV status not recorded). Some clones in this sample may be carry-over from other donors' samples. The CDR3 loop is CASSFADRGPPSYGYTF. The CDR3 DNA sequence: TGTGCCAGCAGCTTTGCGGACAGGGGCCCCCCGAGCTATGGCTACACCTTC. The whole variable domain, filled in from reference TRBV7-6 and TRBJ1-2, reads GAGVSQSPRYKVTKRGQDVALRCDPISGHVSLYWYRQALGQGPEFLTYFNYEAQQDKSGLPNDRFSAERPEGSISTLTIQRTEQRDSAMYRCASSFADRGPPSYGYTFGSGTRLTVV.